This T cell receptor beta chain was profiled in a study of chronic HIV infection and antiretroviral therapy (dated by TCRdb to about 2015). Libraries came from 5' RACE. Sequenced on an Illumina MiSeq. TCRdb reprocessing: public reads trimmed at Q25 with fastp, clones called with MiXCR, in-frame beta chains kept. For every CDR3 protein sequence, its rows merge into one entry that carries the most common genes and DNA. The sample table contains about 38,000 distinct CDR3 sequences; only one count was recorded for 8.2% of them. The ten most abundant clones make up over 2.5% of the sample. This clonotype was seen repeatedly, ten times or more. This clone's antigen is unknown. The input lacks base qualities; no much larger clone sits a single base away. Looking up the germline V gene yields CDR1 MDHEN and CDR2 SYDVKM. The CDR3 runs 14 residues from the cysteine to the phenylalanine. Only the CDR3 DNA is retained, 42 bases long and in frame from the first base. V gives up 6 bases and J gives up 3 bases, and the segment between their germline ends measures 12 bases.

The rearranged chain carries TRBV28 and TRBJ2-1, and TRBD1 may be the D gene, going by 6 matching bases. The receptor comes from an adult who had HIV and had not received antiretroviral therapy, or was an uninfected healthy control (not recorded which). Sequences were obtained from peripheral blood. The CDR3 protein is CASSSGQSYNEQFF. Here is the DNA: TGTGCCAGCAGCTCAGGACAGAGCTACAATGAGCAGTTCTTC.